Sequencing of this T cell receptor beta chain was carried out in a study of post-analysis software for immune sequencing data. Study-level information: Included courses were relapsing-remitting and secondary progressive multiple sclerosis; progressive-relapsing multiple sclerosis was also included.

This clonotype occurred many times. Its antigen is unidentified. Overall study results and limits: In patients, TRBV5-6, TRBV5-1 and TRBV20-1 belonged to about five TRBV segments found more frequently than in controls.

cDNA libraries for TCR beta contained unique molecular identifiers. Starting from roughly 1 to 10 million T cells, the study yielded about 490,000 cDNA molecules. TCRdb redid the calling of the PCR reads with MiXCR, one entry per CDR3 protein. The sample has hundreds of thousands of distinct CDR3 sequences, under 55% seen once. Germline loops: CDR1 SQVTM, CDR2 ANQGSEA. The CDR3 runs to 12 residues. The J segment lost 4 bases and the V segment lost 7 bases, leaving 6 bases of the junction unmatched. Sequences were obtained from blood. V usage is TRBV29-1 and J usage is TRBJ2-7; TRBD1 agrees at 8 bases. The receptor's source is a girl aged 10-17 years with multiple sclerosis. As DNA, the CDR3 is TGCAGCGCCAGACAGGGGCCATACGAGCAGTACTTC. Its translation: CSARQGPYEQYF.